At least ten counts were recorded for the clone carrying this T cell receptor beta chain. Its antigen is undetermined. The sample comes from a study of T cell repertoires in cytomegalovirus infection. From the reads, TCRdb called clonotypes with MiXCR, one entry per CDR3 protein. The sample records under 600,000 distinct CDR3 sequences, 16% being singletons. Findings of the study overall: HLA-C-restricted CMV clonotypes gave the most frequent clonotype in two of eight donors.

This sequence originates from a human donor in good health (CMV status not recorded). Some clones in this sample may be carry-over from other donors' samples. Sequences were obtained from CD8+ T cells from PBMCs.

CDR3 sequence reads: CASSLSPGYHEQYF. CDR3 DNA: TGTGCCAGCAGCCTAAGTCCGGGGTACCACGAGCAGTACTTC. This chain connects TRBV7-9 to TRBJ2-7, with D possibly matching TRBD2 (5 bases). CDR1 and CDR2 (germline): SEHNR, FQNEAQ (reference sequence). Trimming removed 5 bases from V and 5 bases from J, with 16 bases in between. This CDR3 is 14 amino acids long.